These 14 T cell receptor beta chains originate from one sample sequenced in a study of patients and donors after allogeneic stem cell transplantation (TCRdb year 2020). The library came from RT-PCR. The data were produced on a NextSeq 550. TCRdb ran its own pipeline on the public reads, namely fastp trimming at Q25 and MiXCR clone calling, and kept in-frame beta chains. CDR3 protein sequences are deduplicated, and each keeps its most common genes and DNA. Across this sample there are about a million distinct CDR3 sequences, with roughly 17% seen only once. The ten largest make up approximately 5.9% of the sample. Material for sequencing was blood, either unsorted or a sorted T cell fraction (not recorded which). These receptors all come from a human donor who was either an allogeneic HSCT recipient or a stem cell or donor lymphocyte infusion donor (not recorded which). It is not recorded whose cells these are; they may come from a transplant donor.

The chain is built from TRBV10-3 and TRBJ2-7; 7 bases are a match to TRBD1. Germline values: CDR1 ENHRY, CDR2 SYGVKD. Trimming removed 0 bases from V and 0 bases from J; junction bases left unmatched: 2. This CDR3 spans 15 amino acids. CDR3 nucleotide sequence: TGTGCCATCAGTGAGTCGGACAGGAGCTCCTACGAGCAGTACTTC. It encodes CAISESDRSSYEQYF.

There are many counts of this clonotype. At one boundary the junction diverges from the germline segment, which might be a read error. The chain couples TRBV7-7 to TRBJ2-3; D gene ambiguous. This CDR3 is built from 15 residues. CDR1 and CDR2 from the germline V gene are SSHAT and FNYEAQ (reference sequence). The CDR3 region has the DNA TGTGCTAGCAGCTTAGGGCAGAGAACGACAGATACGCAGTATTTT. It encodes CASSLGQRTTDTQYF.

This clonotype has more than one count but fewer than ten. The chain joins TRBV3-1 to TRBJ2-3, with TRBD2 identical over 11 bases. CDR1 is LGHDT and CDR2 is YNNKEL in the germline V gene (reference sequence). The CDR3 extends over 18 amino acids. The junction had 10 bases not matched to a gene; V was cut back by 0 bases and J by 5 bases. The CDR3 nucleotides are TGTGCCAGCAGCCAAGAGCCCACACTAGCGGGAGTCCTAGATACGCAGTATTTT. Its protein is CASSQEPTLAGVLDTQYF.

The gene calls are TRBV5-1 and TRBJ2-2; D not certain. Per the germline V gene, CDR1 is SGHRS and CDR2 is YFSETQ. The CDR3 loop spans 14 amino acids. The V gene lost 6 bases and the J gene lost 1 base, with 10 bases spanning the gap. For the CDR3, the DNA is TGCGCCAGCACCTGGAATAAGAACACCGGGGAGCTGTTTTTT. Encoded protein: CASTWNKNTGELFF.

The chain has TRBV7-6 and TRBJ1-4; 9 positions agree with TRBD1. The length of the CDR3 is 16 residues. Trimming took 5 bases from V and 8 from J; bases not matched to a gene: 12. Germline assignment: CDR1 SGHVS and CDR2 FNYEAQ. CDR3 sequence reads: CASSARTGAVREKLFF. The CDR3 DNA reads TGTGCCAGCAGCGCCCGGACAGGGGCCGTTAGGGAAAAACTGTTTTTT.

This chain links TRBV9 with TRBJ2-3; D is possibly TRBD2 (6 bases). Germline V lookup: CDR1 SGDLS, CDR2 YYNGEE. The CDR3 totals 16 residues. Trimming took off 0 bases at V and 3 bases at J, with 14 bases between the two ends. The chain's CDR3 is CASSVAGGEGTDTQYF. In DNA, the CDR3 is TGTGCCAGCAGCGTAGCCGGGGGAGAGGGGACAGATACGCAGTATTTT.

This clonotype has a count of ten or more. This chain connects TRBV12-3 or TRBV12-4 to TRBJ2-1; the D is unclear. The CDR3 sequence is 12 residues long. Trimming removed 5 bases from V and 11 bases from J, with 13 bases in between. CDR3 loop: CASSIRNGKQFF. CDR3 bases: TGTGCCAGCAGTATAAGGAATGGGAAGCAGTTCTTC.

This clonotype turned up a few times. This rearrangement joins TRBV20-1 to TRBJ2-1; TRBD1 matches 7 bases. CDR3 size: 17 residues. The J segment lost 5 bases and the V segment lost 4 bases, leaving 17 bases of the junction unmatched. Germline loops: CDR1 DFQATT, CDR2 SNEGSKA (reference sequence). CDR3 region: CSAIPWMDRKLNNEQFF. Written as DNA, the CDR3 is TGCAGTGCTATCCCTTGGATGGACAGGAAACTAAACAATGAGCAGTTCTTC.

This clonotype was found a few times. The chain is built from TRBV10-3 and TRBJ2-3, with D unresolved. CDR3 length: 12 residues. V was cut by 6 bases and J by 6 bases, with 10 bases left in between. Germline CDR1 is ENHRY and CDR2 is SYGVKD. The CDR3 bases are TGTGCCATCAGGCCGGAAACGGATACGCAGTATTTT. Amino acid sequence: CAIRPETDTQYF.

V is TRBV4-1 and J is TRBJ2-1, with no clear D. Germline-derived CDR1 and CDR2 are MGHRA and YSYEKL. The CDR3 covers 11 residues. Trimming pared 11 bases from V and 2 bases from J, leaving 7 bases between. The CDR3 DNA reads as TGCGCCGTCGCGACCTACAATGAGCAGTTCTTC. This encodes CAVATYNEQFF.

This sequence joins TRBV30 and TRBJ1-2; D ambiguous. The length of the CDR3 is 12 residues. V gave up 3 bases and J gave up 5 bases, with 10 bases separating them. Per the germline V gene, CDR1 is GTSNPN and CDR2 is SVGIG (reference sequence). Here the CDR3 reads CAWSPTGYGYTF. The CDR3 coding sequence is TGTGCCTGGAGCCCCACCGGATATGGCTACACCTTC.

This sequence joins TRBV15 and TRBJ2-3; maybe TRBD2 (5 bases). The germline V gene encodes CDR1 LNHNV and CDR2 YYDKDF (reference sequence). The CDR3 sequence is 16 residues long. The V end lost 5 bases, the J end lost 4 bases, and 19 bases lay between the germline ends. The chain's CDR3 is CATSLGLRVRPDTQYF. The CDR3 DNA reads TGTGCCACCAGCCTAGGGTTGAGGGTTCGTCCAGATACGCAGTATTTT.

The rearrangement joins TRBV12-3 or TRBV12-4 to TRBJ1-1, with TRBD1 identical over 7 bases. The CDR3 is 15 amino acids. The V segment lost 1 base and the J segment 3 bases; nucleotides outside the gene matches: 5. The CDR3 reads CASSLEAGGYTEAFF. Here the CDR3 DNA reads TGTGCCAGCAGTTTAGAGGCAGGGGGTTACACTGAAGCTTTCTTT.

This CDR3 is CASSLKQGMPTLNTEAFF. CDR3 nucleotides: TGTGCCAGCTCACTGAAACAGGGTATGCCCACCTTGAACACTGAAGCTTTCTTT. The V and J genes are TRBV18 and TRBJ1-1, with a possible D match to TRBD1 (6 bases). CDR1 is KGHSH, CDR2 LQKENI, per germline. Trimming removed 4 bases from V and 0 bases from J, with 21 bases in between. The CDR3 totals 18 residues.